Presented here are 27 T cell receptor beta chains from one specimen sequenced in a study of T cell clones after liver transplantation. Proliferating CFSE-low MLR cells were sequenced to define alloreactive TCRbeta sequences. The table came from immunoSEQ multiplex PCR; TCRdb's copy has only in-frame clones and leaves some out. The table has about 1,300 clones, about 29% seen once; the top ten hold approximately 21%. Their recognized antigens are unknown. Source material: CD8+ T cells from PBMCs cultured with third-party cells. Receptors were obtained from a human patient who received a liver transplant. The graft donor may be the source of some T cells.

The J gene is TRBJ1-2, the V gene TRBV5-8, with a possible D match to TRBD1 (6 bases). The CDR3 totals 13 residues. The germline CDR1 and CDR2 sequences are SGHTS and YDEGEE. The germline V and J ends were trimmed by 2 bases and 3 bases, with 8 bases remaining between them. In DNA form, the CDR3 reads TGTGCCAGCAGCTTCGGGGGCGACTATGGCTACACCTTC. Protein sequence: CASSFGGDYGYTF.

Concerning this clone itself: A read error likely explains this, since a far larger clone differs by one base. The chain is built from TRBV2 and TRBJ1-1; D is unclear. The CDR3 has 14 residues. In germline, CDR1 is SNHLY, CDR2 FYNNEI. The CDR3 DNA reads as TGTGCCGGCAGTGAACCGAAAATGAACACTGAAGCTTTCTTT. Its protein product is CAGSEPKMNTEAFF. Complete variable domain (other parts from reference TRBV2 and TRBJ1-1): EPEVTQTPSHQVTQMGQEVILRCVPISNHLYFYWYRQILGQKVEFLVSFYNNEISEKSEIFDDQFSVERPDGSNFTLKIRSTKLEDSAMYFCAGSEPKMNTEAFFGQGTRLTVV.

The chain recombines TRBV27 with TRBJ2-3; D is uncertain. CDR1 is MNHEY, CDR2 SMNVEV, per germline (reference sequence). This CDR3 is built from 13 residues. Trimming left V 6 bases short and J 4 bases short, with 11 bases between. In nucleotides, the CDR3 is TGTGCCAGCAGCCTAGGCCGTCCAGATACGCAGTATTTT. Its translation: CASSLGRPDTQYF.

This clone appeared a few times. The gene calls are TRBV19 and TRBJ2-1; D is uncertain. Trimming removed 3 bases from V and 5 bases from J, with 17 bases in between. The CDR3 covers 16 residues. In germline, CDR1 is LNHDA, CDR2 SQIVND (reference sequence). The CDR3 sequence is CASSISNYGPDNEQFF. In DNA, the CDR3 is TGTGCCAGTAGTATCTCCAACTATGGACCGGACAATGAGCAGTTCTTC.

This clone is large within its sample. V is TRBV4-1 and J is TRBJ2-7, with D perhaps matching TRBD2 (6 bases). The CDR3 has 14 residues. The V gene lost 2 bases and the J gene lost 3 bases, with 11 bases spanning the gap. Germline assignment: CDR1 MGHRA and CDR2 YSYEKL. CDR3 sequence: CASSQIAVGYEQYF. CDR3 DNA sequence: TGCGCCAGCAGCCAAATAGCGGTGGGCTACGAGCAGTACTTC.

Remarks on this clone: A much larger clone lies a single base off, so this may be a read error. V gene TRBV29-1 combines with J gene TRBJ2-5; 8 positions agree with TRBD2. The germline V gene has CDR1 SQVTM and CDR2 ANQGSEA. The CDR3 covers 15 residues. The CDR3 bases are TGCAGCGGTGAAATAGCGGGAAACTACCAAGAGACCCAGTACTTC. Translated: CSGEIAGNYQETQYF. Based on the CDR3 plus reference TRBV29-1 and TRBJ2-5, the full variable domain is SAVISQKPSRDICQRGTSLTIQCQVDSQVTMMFWYRQQPGQSLTLIATANQGSEATYESGFVIDKFPISRPNLTFSTLTVSNMSPEDSSIYLCSGEIAGNYQETQYFGPGTRLLVL.

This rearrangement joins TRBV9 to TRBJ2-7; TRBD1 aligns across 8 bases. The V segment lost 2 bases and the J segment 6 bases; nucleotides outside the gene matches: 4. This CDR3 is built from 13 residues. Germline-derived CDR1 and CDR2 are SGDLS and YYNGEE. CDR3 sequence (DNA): TGTGCCAGCAGCGTCGGACAGGGTTCCGAGCAGTACTTC. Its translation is CASSVGQGSEQYF.

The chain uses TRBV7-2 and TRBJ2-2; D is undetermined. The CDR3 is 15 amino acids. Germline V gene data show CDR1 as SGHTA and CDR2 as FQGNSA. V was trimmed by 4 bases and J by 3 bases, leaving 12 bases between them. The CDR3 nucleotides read TGTGCCAGCAGCTACGGACGGTATGACACCGGGGAGCTGTTTTTT. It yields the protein CASSYGRYDTGELFF.

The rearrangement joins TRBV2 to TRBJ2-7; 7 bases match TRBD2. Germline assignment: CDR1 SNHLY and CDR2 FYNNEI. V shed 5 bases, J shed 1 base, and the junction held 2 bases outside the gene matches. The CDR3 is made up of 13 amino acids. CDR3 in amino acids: CASSWGGSYEQYF. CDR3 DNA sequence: TGTGCCAGCAGTTGGGGGGGATCCTACGAGCAGTACTTC.

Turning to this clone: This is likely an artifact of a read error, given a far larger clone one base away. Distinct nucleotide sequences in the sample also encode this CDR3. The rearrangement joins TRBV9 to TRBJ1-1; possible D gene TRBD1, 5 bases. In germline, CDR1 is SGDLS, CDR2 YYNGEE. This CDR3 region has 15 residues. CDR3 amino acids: CASSVSSKGNTEAFF. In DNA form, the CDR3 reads TGTGCCAGCAGCGTATCGTCAAAGGGGAACACTGAAGCGTTCTTT.

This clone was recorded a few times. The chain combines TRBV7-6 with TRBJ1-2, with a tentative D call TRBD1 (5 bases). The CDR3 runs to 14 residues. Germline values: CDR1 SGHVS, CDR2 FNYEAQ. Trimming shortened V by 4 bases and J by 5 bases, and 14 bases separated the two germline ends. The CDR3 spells CASSSLPGTYGYTF. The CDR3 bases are TGTGCCAGCAGCTCCTTACCAGGGACTTATGGCTACACCTTC.

The CDR3 DNA follows: TGTGCCAGCAGTTACGGGTCCCTAAAGGATGGCTACACCTTC. Amino acids: CASSYGSLKDGYTF. The chain joins TRBV6-5 to TRBJ1-2; D is ambiguous. V was cut by 2 bases and J by 6 bases, with 13 bases left in between. Germline values: CDR1 MNHEY, CDR2 SVGAGI. CDR3 length: 14 residues.

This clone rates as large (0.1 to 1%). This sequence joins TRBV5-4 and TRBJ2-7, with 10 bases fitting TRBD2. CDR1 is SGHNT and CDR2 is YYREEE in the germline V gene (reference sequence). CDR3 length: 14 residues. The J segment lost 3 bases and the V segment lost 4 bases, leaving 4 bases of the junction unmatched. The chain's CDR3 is CASSLSGGDYEQYF. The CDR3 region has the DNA TGTGCCAGCAGCCTCAGCGGGGGGGACTACGAGCAGTACTTC.

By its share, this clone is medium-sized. Written as DNA, the CDR3 is TGTGCCAGCAGTGAAGTTATTCCTAGCGGGAGGTGGGGATACTCCTACGAGCAGTACTTC. This codes for CASSEVIPSGRWGYSYEQYF. The chain combines TRBV2 with TRBJ2-7; 11 bases agree with TRBD2. J gave up 0 bases and V 1 base, and 14 bases lay outside the gene matches. This CDR3 comprises 20 residues. Germline V gene sequence: CDR1 SNHLY, CDR2 FYNNEI.

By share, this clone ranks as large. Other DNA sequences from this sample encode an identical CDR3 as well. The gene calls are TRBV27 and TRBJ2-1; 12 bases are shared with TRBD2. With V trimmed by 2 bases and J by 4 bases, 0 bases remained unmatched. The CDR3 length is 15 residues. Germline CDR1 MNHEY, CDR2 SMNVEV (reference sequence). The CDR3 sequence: CASSLGTSGYNEQFF. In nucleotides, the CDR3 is TGTGCCAGCAGTTTAGGGACTAGCGGGTACAATGAGCAGTTCTTC.

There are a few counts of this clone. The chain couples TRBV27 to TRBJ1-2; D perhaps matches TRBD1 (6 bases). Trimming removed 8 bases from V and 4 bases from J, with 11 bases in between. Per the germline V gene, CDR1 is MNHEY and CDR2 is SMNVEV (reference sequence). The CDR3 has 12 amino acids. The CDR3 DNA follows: TGTGCCAGCCTGGACAGCGTCTATGGCTACACCTTC. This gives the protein CASLDSVYGYTF.

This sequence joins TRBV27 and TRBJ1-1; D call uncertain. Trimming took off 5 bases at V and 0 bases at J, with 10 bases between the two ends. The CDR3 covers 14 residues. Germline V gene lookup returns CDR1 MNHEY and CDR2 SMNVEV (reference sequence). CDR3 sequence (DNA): TGTGCCAGCAGTGAACCGAAAATGAACACTGAAGCTTTCTTT. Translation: CASSEPKMNTEAFF.

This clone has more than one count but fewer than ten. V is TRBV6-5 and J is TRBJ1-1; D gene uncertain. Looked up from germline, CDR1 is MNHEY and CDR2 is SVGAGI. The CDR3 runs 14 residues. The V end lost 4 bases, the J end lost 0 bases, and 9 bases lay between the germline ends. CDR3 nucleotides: TGTGCCAGCAGTTGGGTCCGAATGAACACTGAAGCTTTCTTT. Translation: CASSWVRMNTEAFF.

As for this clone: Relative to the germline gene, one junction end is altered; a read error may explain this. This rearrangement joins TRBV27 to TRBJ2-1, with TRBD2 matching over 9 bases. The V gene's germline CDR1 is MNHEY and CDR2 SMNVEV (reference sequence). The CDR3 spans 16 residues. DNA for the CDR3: TGTGACAGCAGTTGGGTGACTAGCGGATCCTACAATGAGCAGTTCTTC. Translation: CDSSWVTSGSYNEQFF.

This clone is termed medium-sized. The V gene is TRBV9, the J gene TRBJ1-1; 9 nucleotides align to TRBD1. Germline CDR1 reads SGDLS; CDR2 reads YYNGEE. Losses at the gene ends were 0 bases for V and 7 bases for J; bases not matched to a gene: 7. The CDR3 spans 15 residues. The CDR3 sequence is CASSVVSGTGYEAFF. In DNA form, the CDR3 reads TGTGCCAGCAGCGTAGTTTCCGGGACAGGGTATGAAGCTTTCTTT.

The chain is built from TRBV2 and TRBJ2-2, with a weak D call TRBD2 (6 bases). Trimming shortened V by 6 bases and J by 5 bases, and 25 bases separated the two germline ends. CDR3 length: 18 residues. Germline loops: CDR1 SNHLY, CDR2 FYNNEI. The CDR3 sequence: CASSDTSKPYSYTGELFF. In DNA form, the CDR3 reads TGTGCCAGCAGCGATACTAGCAAACCTTATAGTTATACCGGGGAGCTGTTTTTT.

The chain's CDR3 is CATSRDRGQGQPQHF. CDR3 DNA: TGTGCCACCAGCAGAGACCGGGGGCAGGGACAGCCCCAGCATTTT. The chain recombines TRBV15 with TRBJ1-5; D perhaps matches TRBD1 (6 bases). V was cut by 0 bases and J by 7 bases, with 13 bases left in between. This CDR3 is 15 amino acids long. The V gene's germline CDR1 is LNHNV and CDR2 YYDKDF (reference sequence).

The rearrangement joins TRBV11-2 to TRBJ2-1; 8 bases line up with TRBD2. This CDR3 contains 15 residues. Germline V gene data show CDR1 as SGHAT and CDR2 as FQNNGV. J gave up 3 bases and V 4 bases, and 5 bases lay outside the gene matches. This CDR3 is CASSSGTSSYNEQFF. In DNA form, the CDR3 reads TGTGCCAGCAGCTCTGGGACTAGTAGCTACAATGAGCAGTTCTTC. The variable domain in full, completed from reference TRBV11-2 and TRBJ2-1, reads EAGVAQSPRYKIIEKRQSVAFWCNPISGHATLYWYQQILGQGPKLLIQFQNNGVVDDSQLPKDRFSAERLKGVDSTLKIQPAKLEDSAVYLCASSSGTSSYNEQFFGPGTRLTVL.

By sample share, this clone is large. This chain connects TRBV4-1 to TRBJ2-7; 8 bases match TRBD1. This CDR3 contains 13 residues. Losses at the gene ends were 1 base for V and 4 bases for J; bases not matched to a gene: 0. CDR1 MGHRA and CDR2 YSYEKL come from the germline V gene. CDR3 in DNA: TGCGCCAGCAGCCAAGGGACAGGGTACGAGCAGTACTTC. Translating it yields CASSQGTGYEQYF.

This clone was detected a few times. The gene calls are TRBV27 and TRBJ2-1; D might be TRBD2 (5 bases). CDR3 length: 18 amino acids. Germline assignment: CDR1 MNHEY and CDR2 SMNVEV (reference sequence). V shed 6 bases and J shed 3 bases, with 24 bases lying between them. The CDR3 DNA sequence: TGTGCCAGCAGCCACGGCCGGCTGGGAATAGCGTTCTACAATGAGCAGTTCTTC. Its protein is CASSHGRLGIAFYNEQFF.

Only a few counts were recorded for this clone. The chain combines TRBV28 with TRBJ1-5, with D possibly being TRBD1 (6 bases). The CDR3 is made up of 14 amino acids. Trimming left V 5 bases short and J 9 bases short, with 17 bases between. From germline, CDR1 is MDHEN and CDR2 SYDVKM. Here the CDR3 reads CASSHGTNPWPQHF. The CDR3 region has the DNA TGTGCCAGCAGTCATGGGACAAACCCATGGCCCCAGCATTTT.

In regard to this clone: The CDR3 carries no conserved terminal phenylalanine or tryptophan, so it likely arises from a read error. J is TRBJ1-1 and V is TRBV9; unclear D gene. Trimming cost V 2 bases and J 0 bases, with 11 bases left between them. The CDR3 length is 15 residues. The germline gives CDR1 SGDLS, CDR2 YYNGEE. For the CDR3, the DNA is TGTGCCAGCAGCGTCGCAGACTTCGTGAACACTGAAGCTTTCCTT. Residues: CASSVADFVNTEAFL.